These 25 T cell receptor beta chains came from one sample sequenced in a study of blood T cell repertoires in COVID-19 (TCRdb year 2020). To prepare the library, the immunoSEQ multiplex PCR assay was applied. TCRdb took this table from immuneACCESS and kept in-frame rearrangements with V and J called. Such tables lack part of the clones; where checked against another copy, unresolved V genes explain under half of the gap, and the rest is unexplained. This sample holds approximately 350,000 clones; more than 75% were observed only once. In total, the top ten clones hold about 6% of the sample. What was sequenced was peripheral blood. These TCRs come from a woman in her forties or fifties with COVID-19, enrolled during active disease.

The rearrangement links TRBV7-6 to TRBJ2-3, with 9 bases identical to TRBD2. CDR3 length: 16 amino acids. Trimming removed 5 bases from V and 4 bases from J; junction bases left unmatched: 10. Germline CDR1 is SGHVS and CDR2 is FNYEAQ. CDR3 protein: CASSPQSGRLSDTQYF. In DNA, the CDR3 is TGTGCCAGCAGCCCCCAAAGCGGGAGGTTATCAGATACGCAGTATTTT.

This chain uses TRBV13 with TRBJ1-4, with 8 positions matching TRBD1. The CDR3 consists of 17 residues. Germline V CDR1 and CDR2: PRHDT, FYEKMQ (reference sequence). Losses at the gene ends were 5 bases for V and 0 bases for J; bases not matched to a gene: 8. The CDR3 protein is CASSGGQEHATNEKLFF. For the CDR3, the DNA is TGTGCCAGCAGCGGGGGACAGGAACATGCAACTAATGAAAAACTGTTTTTT.

V usage is TRBV7-2 and J usage is TRBJ1-2; D is uncertain. Looked up from germline, CDR1 is SGHTA and CDR2 is FQGNSA. Trimming stripped 1 base from V and 4 bases from J, with 7 bases between. This CDR3 contains 13 residues. CDR3: CASSLDPSYGYTF. In nucleotides, the CDR3 is TGTGCCAGCAGCTTAGACCCCAGCTATGGCTACACCTTC.

The chain uses TRBV5-6 and TRBJ1-6, with D perhaps matching TRBD1 (5 bases). The CDR3 covers 17 residues. Per germline, CDR1 SGHDT and CDR2 YYEEEE. The V gene lost 2 bases and the J gene lost 9 bases, with 21 bases spanning the gap. The chain's CDR3 is CASSFRGLGDGGSPLHF. The DNA of the CDR3 is TGTGCCAGCAGCTTCCGGGGTCTGGGAGACGGGGGTTCACCCCTCCACTTT.

The rearrangement uses TRBV19 and TRBJ1-1; 10 bases agree with TRBD1. V lost 6 bases to trimming and J lost 4 bases; unmatched junction nucleotides: 11. CDR1 LNHDA and CDR2 SQIVND come from the germline V gene (reference sequence). The CDR3 covers 16 residues. CDR3 sequence reads: CASSQRDRGRSTEAFF. The CDR3 nucleotides are TGTGCCAGTAGCCAGCGGGACAGGGGAAGGAGCACTGAAGCTTTCTTT. The full variable domain, with the rest looked up from reference TRBV19 and TRBJ1-1, is DGGITQSPKYLFRKEGQNVTLSCEQNLNHDAMYWYRQDPGQGLRLIYYSQIVNDFQKGDIAEGYSVSREKKESFPLTVTSAQKNPTAFYLCASSQRDRGRSTEAFFGQGTRLTVV.

This clone appeared a single time. Here the CDR3 DNA reads TGTGCCACCAGTGCCCCGGGGGGTGATGGCTACACCTTC. Its protein product is CATSAPGGDGYTF. The chain has TRBV24-1 and TRBJ1-2; TRBD1 might be the D (5 bases). Looked up from germline, CDR1 is KGHDR and CDR2 is SFDVKD. This CDR3 comprises 13 residues. V lost 5 bases and J 6 bases, leaving 12 bases between the germline ends.

The CDR3: CASTLDRGRNTIYF. DNA of the CDR3: TGTGCCAGTACCTTGGACAGGGGGAGAAACACCATATATTTT. V gene TRBV19 combines with J gene TRBJ1-3, with 10 bases lining up with TRBD1. Germline V gives CDR1 LNHDA, CDR2 SQIVND (reference sequence). The V segment lost 7 bases and the J segment 5 bases; nucleotides outside the gene matches: 5. This CDR3 comprises 14 residues.

This clone has just a few counts. CDR3 nucleotides: TGTGCCAGCGCCCGGGCGGGAGGGCCGGTAAATGAGCAGTTCTTC. This gives the protein CASARAGGPVNEQFF. The V call is TRBV25-1, the J call TRBJ2-1, with 9 bases lining up with TRBD2. The CDR3 sequence is 15 residues long. V lost 8 bases to trimming and J lost 7 bases; unmatched junction nucleotides: 12. Looked up from germline, CDR1 is MGHDK and CDR2 is SYGVNS.

The DNA for the CDR3 is TGTGCCAGCAGCTCCTCCGGACTAGCGGGCGAGCAGTACTTC. It yields the protein CASSSSGLAGEQYF. The chain joins TRBV11-2 to TRBJ2-7; 11 bases match TRBD2. CDR3 length: 14 residues. V lost 4 bases to trimming and J lost 6 bases; unmatched junction nucleotides: 5. Germline V gene sequence: CDR1 SGHAT, CDR2 FQNNGV.

This chain joins TRBV24-1 and TRBJ1-1; TRBD1 matches at 8 bases. Per germline, CDR1 KGHDR and CDR2 SFDVKD. The V and J ends lost 3 bases and 1 base, in that order; junction bases with no gene match: 15. This CDR3 has 19 amino acids. The CDR3 region has the DNA TGTGCCACCAGTGATCAGAGACAGGGGTTGGGTACAGGGAACACTGAAGCTTTCTTT. The encoded protein is CATSDQRQGLGTGNTEAFF.

This chain uses TRBV5-1 with TRBJ2-7, with TRBD1 matching 8 bases. Germline V gene lookup returns CDR1 SGHRS and CDR2 YFSETQ. The CDR3 has 13 residues. J lost 3 bases, V lost 4 bases, and 3 bases had no gene match. The CDR3 loop is CASSGDRGYEQYF. CDR3 bases: TGCGCCAGCAGCGGAGACAGGGGCTACGAGCAGTACTTC.

As regards this clone: The sample has other DNA sequences that encode this CDR3 too. The chain combines TRBV11-2 with TRBJ2-1; 11 nucleotides align to TRBD2. The CDR3 contains 15 residues. V lost 4 bases, J lost 3 bases, and 2 bases stayed unmatched. CDR1 and CDR2 (germline): SGHAT, FQNNGV. The CDR3 loop is CASSSGTSGYNEQFF. The CDR3 coding sequence is TGTGCCAGCAGCTCCGGGACTAGCGGCTACAATGAGCAGTTCTTC.

The chain links TRBV19 to TRBJ1-5; TRBD1 matches at 7 bases. V shed 3 bases, J shed 0 bases, and the junction held 2 bases outside the gene matches. The length of the CDR3 is 15 residues. CDR1 and CDR2 from the germline V gene are LNHDA and SQIVND (reference sequence). The CDR3 coding sequence is TGTGCCAGTAGTATGGACAGGCGTAGCAATCAGCCCCAGCATTTT. Protein sequence: CASSMDRRSNQPQHF.

The V and J genes are TRBV4-2 and TRBJ2-7, with D possibly matching TRBD2 (6 bases). Trimming pared 4 bases from V and 5 bases from J, leaving 18 bases between. Germline V lookup: CDR1 LGHNA, CDR2 YNFKEQ. The CDR3 has 15 amino acids. The CDR3 is CASSRAGREGHEQYF. In DNA form, the CDR3 reads TGTGCCAGCAGCCGCGCCGGGCGGGAAGGCCACGAGCAGTACTTC.

This clone was seen more than once but under ten times. V usage is TRBV5-1 and J usage is TRBJ1-1; 7 bases align to TRBD1. Germline loops: CDR1 SGHRS, CDR2 YFSETQ. J gave up 4 bases and V 0 bases, and 12 bases lay outside the gene matches. The CDR3 runs to 17 residues. The CDR3 spells CASSLGRDRNGGTEAFF. The CDR3 region has the DNA TGCGCCAGCAGCTTGGGCCGGGACAGAAATGGAGGCACTGAAGCTTTCTTT.

This chain joins TRBV19 and TRBJ1-2; maybe TRBD1 (6 bases). Trimming stripped 5 bases from V and 4 bases from J, with 14 bases between. Germline assignment: CDR1 LNHDA and CDR2 SQIVND (reference sequence). This CDR3 contains 14 residues. The CDR3 region is CASSSVAGVYGYTF. For the CDR3, the DNA is TGTGCCAGTAGTTCCGTGGCAGGGGTCTATGGCTACACCTTC.

This clone was counted between two and nine times. V and J are TRBV5-1 and TRBJ2-1, with a possible D match to TRBD1 (5 bases). The V end lost 8 bases, the J end lost 0 bases, and 12 bases lay between the germline ends. Germline V lookup: CDR1 SGHRS, CDR2 YFSETQ. This CDR3 has 14 residues. The CDR3 sequence is CASGAASSYNEQFF. For the CDR3, the DNA is TGCGCCAGTGGGGCGGCGAGCTCCTACAATGAGCAGTTCTTC.

This chain connects TRBV30 to TRBJ1-1, with TRBD1 matching 9 bases. Germline CDR1 reads GTSNPN; CDR2 reads SVGIG (reference sequence). There are 13 residues in the CDR3. Germline trimming cut 5 bases from V and 1 base from J; bases unmatched to any gene: 2. CDR3 sequence (DNA): TGTGCCTGGGGACAGGGGCGGAACACTGAAGCTTTCTTT. Residues: CAWGQGRNTEAFF. Using reference TRBV30 and TRBJ1-1 for the parts outside the CDR3, the full variable domain is SQTIHQWPATLVQPVGSPLSLECTVEGTSNPNLYWYRQAAGRGLQLLFYSVGIGQISSEVPQNLSASRPQDRQFILSSKKLLLSDSGFYLCAWGQGRNTEAFFGQGTRLTVV.

With regard to this clone: The sample carries other DNA sequences with the same CDR3. The rearrangement links TRBV28 to TRBJ1-2; no definite D call. This CDR3 is built from 12 residues. Trimming took off 3 bases at V and 4 bases at J, with 6 bases between the two ends. Germline-derived CDR1 and CDR2 are MDHEN and SYDVKM. The CDR3 DNA is TGTGCCAGCAGTTTGGCGGGCTATGGCTACACCTTC. It encodes CASSLAGYGYTF.

The chain combines TRBV30 with TRBJ2-2, with 11 bases aligning to TRBD2. CDR3 length equals 14 residues. Germline V gives CDR1 GTSNPN, CDR2 SVGIG (reference sequence). The V gene end was trimmed by 3 bases and the J gene end by 6 bases; junction bases not matched to a gene: 3. Written as DNA, the CDR3 is TGTGCCTGGAGGACTAGCGGGGTACCCGGGGAGCTGTTTTTT. Protein product: CAWRTSGVPGELFF.

This clone has more than one count but fewer than ten. The chain has TRBV6-1 and TRBJ2-1; 7 nucleotides line up with TRBD1. The CDR3 runs 14 residues. Germline lookup yields CDR1 MNHNS and CDR2 SASEGT. V lost 1 base to trimming and J lost 7 bases; unmatched junction nucleotides: 4. Here the CDR3 reads CASSEDRGRNEQFF. DNA of the CDR3: TGTGCCAGCAGTGAAGACAGGGGCCGGAATGAGCAGTTCTTC.

J is TRBJ2-4 and V is TRBV10-1; no definite D call. Trimming removed 7 bases from V and 0 bases from J, with 7 bases in between. This CDR3 contains 13 residues. Germline CDR1 and CDR2: WNHNN and SYGVQD (reference sequence). The CDR3 bases are TGCGCCAGCAAACTACTAGCCAAAAACATTCAGTACTTC. Its translation is CASKLLAKNIQYF.

The V gene is TRBV25-1, the J gene TRBJ2-3, with 10 bases matching TRBD1. Trimming took 4 bases from V and 2 from J; bases not matched to a gene: 6. The CDR3 loop spans 16 amino acids. Germline assignment: CDR1 MGHDK and CDR2 SYGVNS. DNA for the CDR3: TGTGCCAGCAGTGCCTGGGACAGGGGAATCACAGATACGCAGTATTTT. It encodes CASSAWDRGITDTQYF.

This clone has a handful of counts. The genes are TRBV24-1 and TRBJ2-1; 9 bases are a match to TRBD1. CDR3 size: 14 residues. Germline CDR1 KGHDR, CDR2 SFDVKD. V lost 0 bases and J lost 12; bases outside the gene matches: 5. CDR3 residues: CATSDLEPTGGQFF. The CDR3 DNA follows: TGTGCCACCAGTGATTTGGAACCGACAGGGGGGCAGTTCTTC.

The chain links TRBV3-1 (or the pseudogene TRBV3-2) to TRBJ1-4; maybe TRBD1 (5 bases). The CDR3 sequence is 14 residues long. Trimming pared 1 base from V and 3 bases from J, leaving 6 bases between. The germline CDR1 and CDR2 sequences are LGHDT and YNNKEL (reference sequence). The CDR3 DNA sequence: TGTGCCAGCAGCCAAGGGGGGGCTAATGAAAAACTGTTTTTT. Translating it yields CASSQGGANEKLFF.